This is a list of T cell receptor beta chains from one sample in a study of vaccination and CD4 T cells after COVID-19. Antigens for these TCRs are unknown. A single record per CDR3 protein comes from TCRdb applying MiXCR to the PCR reads. Of over 11,000 distinct CDR3 sequences detected, 20% to 25% appear once; the ten largest clones hold about 18%. This material consisted of CD4+ T cells from blood, cultured in vitro, taken after SARS-CoV-2 vaccination. Source of these receptors: a human donor who had recovered from COVID-19. Both conserved end residues are part of each CDR3. D genes are given only for firm matches. Clone size, where shown, is once, few, many, or a class for clones that have expanded.

CDR3nt | CDR3aa | d_gene | j_gene | v_gene | abundance
TGTGCCAGCAGTCTCCAGAGGGGACCTATAAATTCACCCCTCCACTTT | CASSLQRGPINSPLHF | - | TRBJ1-6 | TRBV28 | -
TGCGCCAGCAGCTTGGGGGGGATAAATCAGCCCCAGCATTTT | CASSLGGINQPQHF | - | TRBJ1-5 | TRBV5-1 | few
TGTGCCAGCAGCTTAGTCCCGGGCAGGATGGGGACTGAAGCTTTCTTT | CASSLVPGRMGTEAFF | - | TRBJ1-1 | TRBV7-9 | few
TGTGCCAGCACCCCAGCAGCCCGGAGGACTGAAGCTTTCTTT | CASTPAARRTEAFF | - | TRBJ1-1 | TRBV6-1 | -
TGTGCCAGCAGCTTAGGGCAGGACTATGGCTACACCTTC | CASSLGQDYGYTF | - | TRBJ1-2 | TRBV7-8 | few
TGTGCCAGCAGTTACCCCGGGACTGCCCCGATGAACACTGAAGCTTTCTTT | CASSYPGTAPMNTEAFF | - | TRBJ1-1 | TRBV6-5 | few
TGTGCCAGCGGGACGGGATGGGGGGATACGCAGTATTTT | CASGTGWGDTQYF | - | TRBJ2-3 | TRBV6-1 | -
TGCAGTGCTAGTTCGGGGATCCCACAAGATACGCAGTATTTT | CSASSGIPQDTQYF | - | TRBJ2-3 | TRBV20-1 | few
TGCAGTGCTATCGGGACTAGCGGGGCTCAATCCTACGAGCAGTACTTC | CSAIGTSGAQSYEQYF | TRBD2 | TRBJ2-7 | TRBV20-1 | few
TGTGCCAGCAGCCTGACCCGGGACAGGAAGTACTTC | CASSLTRDRKYF | TRBD1 | TRBJ2-7 | TRBV2 | few
TGCAGTGCTAGAAAGCCTCCAGGCACAGATACGCAGTATTTT | CSARKPPGTDTQYF | - | TRBJ2-3 | TRBV20-1 | few
TGTGCCAGCACCATAGCCGGGACAGGGATAGATACGCAGTATTTT | CASTIAGTGIDTQYF | TRBD1 | TRBJ2-3 | TRBV28 | -
TGCGCCAGCAGCAGGGACCCCTCCTACGAGCAGTACTTC | CASSRDPSYEQYF | - | TRBJ2-7 | TRBV5-1 | -
TGTGCCAGCAGCTACAGGGGAGGCACCGGGGAGCTGTTTTTT | CASSYRGGTGELFF | - | TRBJ2-2 | TRBV9 | -
TGTGCCAGCAGCCAAATGGGACTCGTGCAGTACTTC | CASSQMGLVQYF | - | TRBJ2-7 | TRBV7-2 | medium-sized
TGCAGTGCTAGACGGGGTCTGCGGACTGAAGCTTTCTTT | CSARRGLRTEAFF | - | TRBJ1-1 | TRBV20-1 | -
TGTGCCAGCAGTGCGTTTTGGGACTCCTCTGGGGCCAACGTCCTGACTTTC | CASSAFWDSSGANVLTF | - | TRBJ2-6 | TRBV5-4 | -
TGTGCCAGCAGCCTGGGCGGGGAGCCAGGGGATACGCAGTATTTT | CASSLGGEPGDTQYF | - | TRBJ2-3 | TRBV6-2/TRBV6-3 | few
TGTGCCAGCAGCAGCCGGGACAGGGTGTCAGATACGCAGTATTTT | CASSSRDRVSDTQYF | TRBD1 | TRBJ2-3 | TRBV5-4 | few
TGTGCCAGCAGCTTACCGGCAGGGCGCACAGATACGCAGTATTTT | CASSLPAGRTDTQYF | - | TRBJ2-3 | TRBV7-2 | -
TGCGCCAGCAGTGGCGGGAGCACCGAAGAGACCCAGTACTTC | CASSGGSTEETQYF | TRBD2 | TRBJ2-5 | TRBV5-1 | -
TGTGCCAGCAGCTCCGGGACAGGGGTTAATTCACCCCTCCACTTT | CASSSGTGVNSPLHF | TRBD1 | TRBJ1-6 | TRBV7-2 | medium-sized
TGCGCCAGCAGCCAATTCCTACAGGGTAGCTCCTATAATTCACCCCTCCACTTT | CASSQFLQGSSYNSPLHF | - | TRBJ1-6 | TRBV4-3 | few
TGTGCCAGTAGTATTCGACCGACGAACACTGAAGCTTTCTTT | CASSIRPTNTEAFF | - | TRBJ1-1 | TRBV19 | few
TGCGCCAGCAGCCAAGGGGTAGTGTGGAGACAGGACCCCCGGCATGAGCAGTTCTTC | CASSQGVVWRQDPRHEQFF | - | TRBJ2-1 | TRBV4-3 | -
TGCGCCAGCAGCCAAGACTTGACACAAGAGACCCAGTACTTC | CASSQDLTQETQYF | - | TRBJ2-5 | TRBV4-3 | -
TGTGCCAGCAGTTTAATTACGGGAGGCGCAAACATTCAGTACTTC | CASSLITGGANIQYF | TRBD2 | TRBJ2-4 | TRBV12-3/TRBV12-4 | -
TGTGCCAGCAGTCTTGACAGGGGGCTTGTCTACGAGCAGTACTTC | CASSLDRGLVYEQYF | TRBD1 | TRBJ2-7 | TRBV6-1 | -
TGCGCCAGCAGCTTCCAAGGGGCGGAGAACACTGAAGCTTTCTTT | CASSFQGAENTEAFF | - | TRBJ1-1 | TRBV5-1 | -
TGTGCCAGCAGTTTATCGAGGGGCAGGTGGCGGGCCCAAGCAAATGAGCAGTTCTTC | CASSLSRGRWRAQANEQFF | - | TRBJ2-1 | TRBV27 | few
TGTGCCAGCAGTGAAGCTCTGGGGGCTAATGAAAAACTGTTTTTT | CASSEALGANEKLFF | - | TRBJ1-4 | TRBV6-1 | few
TGTGCCACCAGCAAACCCGGGACAGACCCCTACGAGCAGTACTTC | CATSKPGTDPYEQYF | TRBD1 | TRBJ2-7 | TRBV15 | few
TGTGCCAGCAGGTACAGGGGGTCCAACTATGGCTACACCTTC | CASRYRGSNYGYTF | TRBD1 | TRBJ1-2 | TRBV2 | -
TGCAGTGCTAGAGATCGGAGGAGACCGTACGAGCAGTACTTC | CSARDRRRPYEQYF | - | TRBJ2-7 | TRBV20-1 | -
TGTGCCAGCACCCGGAACTACGAGCAGTACTTC | CASTRNYEQYF | - | TRBJ2-7 | TRBV7-2 | few
TGTGCCAGCACCCGGACAGTCTCCTACGAGCAGTACTTC | CASTRTVSYEQYF | - | TRBJ2-7 | TRBV28 | -
TGTGCCAGCAGCCATTCCGAGAGACCAGCGGTGACCGGGGAGCTGTTTTTT | CASSHSERPAVTGELFF | - | TRBJ2-2 | TRBV14 | -
TGCAGTGCTAGCTCCGGGAGTTTCTACAATGAGCAGTTCTTC | CSASSGSFYNEQFF | - | TRBJ2-1 | TRBV20-1 | few
TGTGCCAGCAGGACAGGGAAAGAGCCCCAGCATTTT | CASRTGKEPQHF | TRBD1 | TRBJ1-5 | TRBV7-9 | few
TGTGCCAGCAGCCCCGCTAGCGGGAGGGCCAACGGGGCCAGAAACATTCAGTACTTC | CASSPASGRANGARNIQYF | TRBD2 | TRBJ2-4 | TRBV7-8 | -
TGTGCCAGCAGTACTCCGGGGCGCGATGAGCAGTTCTTC | CASSTPGRDEQFF | - | TRBJ2-1 | TRBV6-1 | -
TGCGCCAGCAGCCAAGAGAGCGTTAGCGCCCAGCAGTTCTTC | CASSQESVSAQQFF | - | TRBJ2-1 | TRBV4-3 | few
TGTGCCAGCAGCCAAGTACGCCTAGCGGGAGTCTCCGGGTACGAGCAGTACTTC | CASSQVRLAGVSGYEQYF | TRBD2 | TRBJ2-7 | TRBV4-2 | few
TGTGCCACCAGTGATTGGAGGTCCGGTGGCTACACCTTC | CATSDWRSGGYTF | - | TRBJ1-2 | TRBV24-1 | few
TGTGCCAGCAGCCTACAGGGGGGTGATGAAGCTTTCTTT | CASSLQGGDEAFF | TRBD1 | TRBJ1-1 | TRBV11-3 | few
TGTGCCTGGAGTGTAACCGGAAACACCATATATTTT | CAWSVTGNTIYF | - | TRBJ1-3 | TRBV30 | -
TGTGCCAGCAGCTTAGAAAGGGACACTGAAGCTTTCTTT | CASSLERDTEAFF | - | TRBJ1-1 | TRBV11-2 | few
TGCAGTGCCGTTCCACGGGGACAGGTGGCCACAGATACGCAGTATTTT | CSAVPRGQVATDTQYF | TRBD1 | TRBJ2-3 | TRBV20-1 | -
TGTGCCAGCAGCTCCGGACAGAACAGAAACACCATATATTTT | CASSSGQNRNTIYF | - | TRBJ1-3 | TRBV7-2 | -
TGTGCCAGCAGCCTCCCGGGCGTCGAAGACTCCTACGAGCAGTACTTC | CASSLPGVEDSYEQYF | - | TRBJ2-7 | TRBV5-4 | few
TGTGCCAGCAGTACCCTCCGAAGCACCAAGAGCTACGAGCAGTACTTC | CASSTLRSTKSYEQYF | - | TRBJ2-7 | TRBV6-2/TRBV6-3 | -
TGCGCCAGCAGCTTGGCCCAAGGGGGCGACTATGGCTACACCTTC | CASSLAQGGDYGYTF | TRBD1 | TRBJ1-2 | TRBV5-1 | few
TGTGCCAGCAGTTCACTAGGACTAGCGGGTTCAGAGCAGTTCTTC | CASSSLGLAGSEQFF | TRBD2 | TRBJ2-1 | TRBV6-2/TRBV6-3 | -
TGTGCCAGCAGTTTTTCTGGAGGGCACTCCTACGAGCAGTACTTC | CASSFSGGHSYEQYF | - | TRBJ2-7 | TRBV12-3/TRBV12-4 | few
TGTGCCAGCAGATCACGACAGGGGCGGCGCACCGGGGAGCTGTTTTTT | CASRSRQGRRTGELFF | TRBD1 | TRBJ2-2 | TRBV6-2/TRBV6-3 | -
TGTGCCAGCTCACCGGGACTAGGCTCCACAGATACGCAGTATTTT | CASSPGLGSTDTQYF | TRBD2 | TRBJ2-3 | TRBV18 | few
TGTGCCAGCAGCTTAGGTTTCGTTGGAGGGCGCGGGGCTAATGAAAAACTGTTTTTT | CASSLGFVGGRGANEKLFF | - | TRBJ1-4 | TRBV7-6 | -
TGTGCCAGCAGCCGAACCCTGACAGTGTATGCGGCTTTCTTT | CASSRTLTVYAAFF | - | TRBJ1-1 | TRBV28 | medium-sized
TGCAGTGCTAGGGGGCTCTCCTACGAGCAGTACTTC | CSARGLSYEQYF | - | TRBJ2-7 | TRBV20-1 | few
TGTGCCAGCAGCTTAGCAAGCAGGGGAAATGAGCAGTTCTTC | CASSLASRGNEQFF | - | TRBJ2-1 | TRBV7-2 | -